The sequence of this TCR beta chain was determined in a study of T cell responses to AZD1222 COVID-19 vaccine. Study as a whole: Second-dose groups at about 4 or about 12 weeks were pooled. Regarding the study as a whole: Repertoires were collected only later (after the peak T cell response had occurred). Regions 160-218 and 743-854 dominated among vaccine-associated CD4 TCRs spanning spike.

Germline CDR1 reads LNHNV; CDR2 reads YYDKDF (reference sequence). This CDR3 comprises 16 residues. As concerns this clone: The antigen is undetermined. Mismatch with germline at one junction end may stem from a read error.

This table comes from immunoSEQ multiplex PCR, and its TCRdb copy is limited to in-frame clones, with some not included. Among 150,000 to 200,000 clones listed, 85% to 95% were seen once. The sequenced sample was peripheral blood, obtained on day 0 of AZD1222 vaccination. The J gene is TRBJ2-3, the V gene TRBV15; 16 nucleotides align to TRBD2. This clonotype was obtained from an adult in good health. The CDR3 protein is CATSKGTSGGEDTQYF. CDR3 nucleotide sequence: TGTGCCACAAGCAAAGGGACTAGCGGGGGGGAAGATACGCAGTATTTT.